Presented here are 16 T cell receptor beta chains from one specimen sequenced in a study of identical twins. TCRdb re-analysed the 5' RACE reads in MiXCR, keeping a single row per CDR3 protein. The sample contains roughly 690,000 distinct CDR3 sequences, 21% of which appear only once. The data were also submitted as part of a second study, on T cells expressing NK-cell markers.

The specimen sequenced was PBMCs. Receptors were obtained from a woman under 30 in good health.

This clonotype was detected many times. The J gene is TRBJ2-1, the V gene TRBV12-3 or TRBV12-4; D call uncertain. The germline V and J ends were trimmed by 7 bases and 2 bases, with 9 bases remaining between them. This CDR3 is built from 13 residues. CDR3 sequence reads: CASTPGPYNEQFF. CDR3 nucleotides: TGTGCCAGCACCCCTGGGCCCTACAATGAGCAGTTCTTC.

This clonotype was seen a handful of times. This chain uses TRBV20-1 with TRBJ1-6; 10 bases match TRBD1. This CDR3 comprises 13 residues. V was clipped by 3 bases and J by 10 bases; unmatched bases: 3. The germline V gene encodes CDR1 DFQATT and CDR2 SNEGSKA (reference sequence). CDR3 bases: TGCAGTGCTAGGGGACAGGGGAGATCACCCCTCCACTTT. Translation: CSARGQGRSPLHF.

This clonotype was picked up a small number of times. The rearrangement uses TRBV20-1 and TRBJ2-3; D may correspond to TRBD1 or TRBD2 (5 bases each). This CDR3 region has 13 residues. Germline-derived CDR1 and CDR2 are DFQATT and SNEGSKA (reference sequence). V gave up 6 bases and J gave up 3 bases, with 13 bases separating them. The CDR3 DNA is TGCAGTGCCGACCGGGGCCGGACAGATACGCAGTATTTT. Translation gives CSADRGRTDTQYF.

The V call is TRBV4-2, the J call TRBJ2-7; perhaps TRBD2 as D (5 bases). The germline CDR1 and CDR2 sequences are LGHNA and YNFKEQ. V lost 0 bases, J lost 2 bases, and 23 bases lay in between. The CDR3 runs 19 residues. The CDR3 DNA is TGTGCCAGCAGCCAAGATAGGAGCAGGAGGAATAGCCGTCCCTACGAGCAGTACTTC. Translation: CASSQDRSRRNSRPYEQYF.

The chain has TRBV5-1 and TRBJ2-3, with D unresolved. V shed 0 bases and J shed 0 bases, with 8 bases lying between them. Germline CDR1 SGHRS, CDR2 YFSETQ. The CDR3 runs 15 residues. In nucleotides, the CDR3 is TGCGCCAGCAGCTTGGCACAGTATAGCACAGATACGCAGTATTTT. This codes for CASSLAQYSTDTQYF. Looking up the rest from reference TRBV5-1 and TRBJ2-3 gives the full variable domain: KAGVTQTPRYLIKTRGQQVTLSCSPISGHRSVSWYQQTPGQGLQFLFEYFSETQRNKGNFPGRFSGRQFSNSRSEMNVSTLELGDSALYLCASSLAQYSTDTQYFGPGTRLTVL.

A few counts support this clonotype. The chain joins TRBV6-1 to TRBJ2-6; D remains unclear. Trimming stripped 6 bases from V and 0 bases from J, with 9 bases between. CDR1 and CDR2 (germline): MNHNS, SASEGT. The CDR3 loop spans 15 amino acids. The CDR3 bases are TGTGCCAGCAGATCCGAGAGCTCTGGGGCCAACGTCCTGACTTTC. It translates to CASRSESSGANVLTF.

The chain couples TRBV20-1 to TRBJ1-4, with D hard to call. V dropped 1 base and J dropped 0 bases, with 0 bases sitting between them. The CDR3 extends over 12 amino acids. Germline V gene lookup returns CDR1 DFQATT and CDR2 SNEGSKA (reference sequence). The DNA of the CDR3 is TGCAGTGCTAGAGCAACTAATGAAAAACTGTTTTTT. This sequence encodes CSARATNEKLFF.

This clonotype was seen only a few times. The chain combines TRBV10-3 with TRBJ2-7; 10 bases are shared with TRBD2. Per the germline V gene, CDR1 is ENHRY and CDR2 is SYGVKD. The CDR3 is 15 amino acids. With 10 bases clipped from V and 2 bases from J, the junction kept 11 bases outside the gene matches. For the CDR3, the DNA is TGTGCCACCCGCACCGGGACTAGCGTAACCTACGAGCAGTACTTC. Its translation is CATRTGTSVTYEQYF.

This rearrangement joins TRBV9 to TRBJ2-2, with D unclear. Trimming removed 0 bases from V and 1 base from J, with 7 bases in between. The CDR3 consists of 15 residues. Germline values: CDR1 SGDLS, CDR2 YYNGEE. The CDR3 DNA sequence: TGTGCCAGCAGCGTAGTAGGACGGAACACCGGGGAGCTGTTTTTT. Translation: CASSVVGRNTGELFF.

This clonotype was found a few times. The chain recombines TRBV4-1 with TRBJ2-7; no definite D call. Deletions cut 4 bases from V and 3 bases from J, with 16 bases between. The germline V gene encodes CDR1 MGHRA and CDR2 YSYEKL. The CDR3 runs 15 residues. The CDR3 DNA reads as TGCGCCAGCAGCCTAAGGACGGATCCCAGCTACGAGCAGTACTTC. Its translation is CASSLRTDPSYEQYF.

This chain connects TRBV6-1 to TRBJ2-7; D possibly matches TRBD1 or TRBD2 (5 bases each). Between the trimmed V and J ends, which lost 5 bases and 0 bases, there was a span of 14 bases. The CDR3 loop spans 15 amino acids. The germline gives CDR1 MNHNS, CDR2 SASEGT. As DNA, the CDR3 is TGTGCCAGCAGTCCTCGGGGCCCGAGCTCCTACGAGCAGTACTTC. Its translation: CASSPRGPSSYEQYF.

Remarks on this clonotype: A much larger clonotype is one base distant, so this may be a read error. This sequence joins TRBV6-5 and TRBJ2-7; 9 bases agree with TRBD2. This CDR3 spans 15 amino acids. Germline V lookup: CDR1 MNHEY, CDR2 SVGAGI. In DNA form, the CDR3 reads TGTGCCAGCAATTACGGGATAGCGGGGGCGTACGAGCAGTACTTC. Translating gives CASNYGIAGAYEQYF.

The chain has TRBV4-2 and TRBJ2-7; TRBD2 is a possible D gene (5 bases). The CDR3 runs 15 residues. Germline V gene lookup returns CDR1 LGHNA and CDR2 YNFKEQ. V was trimmed by 4 bases and J by 3 bases, leaving 16 bases between them. The CDR3 protein is CASSPSTSQGYEQYF. For the CDR3, the DNA is TGTGCCAGCAGCCCCTCAACTAGTCAAGGCTACGAGCAGTACTTC.

This clonotype was found many times. The chain uses TRBV12-3 or TRBV12-4 and TRBJ2-7; the D gene is possibly TRBD2 (7 bases). Trimming took 10 bases from V and 3 from J, leaving 16 bases between them. CDR3 length equals 13 residues. CDR3 bases: TGTGCCATCTCGGGGGGCGCGGGCTACGAGCAGTACTTC. Encoded protein: CAISGGAGYEQYF.

In nucleotides, the CDR3 is TGTGCCAGCACCGCCCCCAGCGGGAGTTTGAACGAGCAGTACTTC. Translation gives CASTAPSGSLNEQYF. The V gene is TRBV6-1, the J gene TRBJ2-7; 8 positions match TRBD2. The CDR3 covers 15 residues. Germline CDR1 is MNHNS and CDR2 is SASEGT. J lost 5 bases, V lost 7 bases, and 13 bases had no gene match.

The sample holds a few counts of this clonotype. The J gene is TRBJ2-5, the V gene TRBV5-1, with TRBD1 as a possible D gene (5 bases). CDR1 is SGHRS, CDR2 YFSETQ, per germline. The CDR3 is made up of 14 amino acids. Between the trimmed V and J ends, which lost 4 bases and 4 bases, there was a span of 14 bases. DNA of the CDR3: TGCGCCAGCAGCCTAGGGGAAATGGTAGAGACCCAGTACTTC. Protein sequence: CASSLGEMVETQYF.